Below, 32 T cell receptor beta chains from the same sample are listed, as sequenced in a study of T cells after yellow fever vaccination. TCRdb re-derived calls from the 5' RACE reads in MiXCR, one entry per CDR3 protein. Of about 130,000 distinct CDR3 sequences in the sample, just over 6.5% were seen once. The sequenced sample was CD4+ T cells sorted from PBMCs, obtained 10 days after the yellow fever booster vaccination. These receptors originate from a man younger than 45 who received the YFV17D yellow fever vaccine.

Ten or more counts support this clonotype. V and J are TRBV6-5 and TRBJ1-2; 9 nucleotides line up with TRBD1. Germline V CDR1 and CDR2: MNHEY, SVGAGI. V lost 6 bases and J lost 4; bases outside the gene matches: 9. The CDR3 covers 15 residues. The CDR3 DNA is TGTGCCAGCAGCCCGGAGGGACAGGGAGCCTATGGCTACACCTTC. Its translation: CASSPEGQGAYGYTF.

This chain links TRBV5-5 with TRBJ2-7, with D perhaps TRBD1 (5 bases). Trimming cost V 4 bases and J 1 base, with 18 bases left between them. The CDR3 consists of 16 residues. CDR1 and CDR2 from the germline V gene are SGHKS and YYEKEE (reference sequence). CDR3 sequence reads: CASSRGGDFDSYEQYF. The DNA of the CDR3 is TGTGCCAGCAGCAGGGGTGGTGACTTCGATTCCTACGAGCAGTACTTC.

This clonotype was seen repeatedly, ten times or more. The chain has TRBV5-1 and TRBJ2-5, with 8 bases matching TRBD1. Germline V gene data show CDR1 as SGHRS and CDR2 as YFSETQ. The CDR3 runs 15 residues. Germline trimming cut 4 bases from V and 2 bases from J; bases unmatched to any gene: 7. The DNA for the CDR3 is TGCGCCAGCAGCATATCCGGGACAGGTCAAGAGACCCAGTACTTC. Translated: CASSISGTGQETQYF.

This clonotype was counted at least ten times. The rearrangement uses TRBV29-1 and TRBJ1-1; D is unclear. The germline V gene encodes CDR1 SQVTM and CDR2 ANQGSEA. The CDR3 contains 11 residues. Trimming shortened V by 7 bases and J by 10 bases, and 16 bases separated the two germline ends. The CDR3 is CSAATTIRAFF. Written as DNA, the CDR3 is TGCAGCGCCGCGACGACCATAAGAGCTTTCTTT.

This clonotype has at least ten counts. V gene TRBV7-2 combines with J gene TRBJ2-1; maybe TRBD2 (5 bases). V shed 1 base and J shed 0 bases, with 10 bases lying between them. CDR1 is SGHTA, CDR2 FQGNSA, per germline. There are 16 residues in the CDR3. The chain's CDR3 is CASSLVGGPSYNEQFF. The CDR3 DNA sequence: TGTGCCAGCAGCTTAGTAGGCGGGCCCTCCTACAATGAGCAGTTCTTC.

This clonotype was seen at least ten times. The chain is built from TRBV7-2 and TRBJ1-1; 7 positions agree with TRBD1. The CDR3 is 15 amino acids. Trimming at V came to 5 bases and at J to 7 bases, leaving 13 bases not matched to a gene. The germline V gene encodes CDR1 SGHTA and CDR2 FQGNSA. The CDR3 loop reads CASSAEQGSSHEAFF. CDR3 sequence (DNA): TGTGCCAGCAGCGCCGAACAGGGGAGTAGTCATGAAGCTTTCTTT.

In its sample, this clonotype was seen many times. The genes are TRBV5-1 and TRBJ2-1; 10 positions agree with TRBD2. Germline CDR1 and CDR2: SGHRS and YFSETQ. The V segment lost 3 bases and the J segment 3 bases; nucleotides outside the gene matches: 3. There are 15 residues in the CDR3. The DNA for the CDR3 is TGCGCCAGCAGCTCCGGACTAGCGGACTACAATGAGCAGTTCTTC. This encodes CASSSGLADYNEQFF.

This clonotype was seen ten or more times. This sequence joins TRBV6-2 or TRBV6-3 and TRBJ2-2, with D perhaps TRBD1 (6 bases). The CDR3 has 14 amino acids. The germline V gene has CDR1 MNHEY and CDR2 SVGEGT. V dropped 5 bases and J dropped 4 bases, with 11 bases sitting between them. The CDR3 coding sequence is TGTGCCAGCAGTCGAGGGGGTTCCACCGGGGAGCTGTTTTTT. This gives the protein CASSRGGSTGELFF.

This clonotype was picked up many times. The chain joins TRBV20-1 to TRBJ1-1; D may be TRBD1 (6 bases). CDR1 and CDR2 (germline): DFQATT, SNEGSKA (reference sequence). Trimming shortened V by 1 base and J by 4 bases, and 16 bases separated the two germline ends. The CDR3 runs 15 residues. Here the CDR3 reads CSARVEGGLSTEAFF. As DNA, the CDR3 is TGCAGTGCTAGAGTGGAAGGGGGTTTGAGCACTGAAGCTTTCTTT.

In this sample, this clonotype turned up many times. The chain is built from TRBV28 and TRBJ2-3; 9 nucleotides match TRBD2. This CDR3 region has 15 residues. Germline assignment: CDR1 MDHEN and CDR2 SYDVKM. J gave up 2 bases and V 5 bases, and 5 bases lay outside the gene matches. Here the CDR3 DNA reads TGTGCCAGCAGTCGCGGCGGGAGGGCCACAGATACGCAGTATTTT. It encodes CASSRGGRATDTQYF.

In its sample, this clonotype was seen many times. The V call is TRBV12-3 or TRBV12-4, the J call TRBJ2-7; 8 bases line up with TRBD1. J lost 1 base, V lost 6 bases, and 5 bases had no gene match. This CDR3 contains 14 residues. The CDR3 sequence: CASRTGTGSYEQYF. Here the CDR3 DNA reads TGTGCCAGCAGGACCGGGACAGGTTCCTACGAGCAGTACTTC.

This clonotype came up many times. The chain links TRBV29-1 to TRBJ2-5; 10 bases map to TRBD2. The V and J ends lost 6 bases and 5 bases, in that order; junction bases with no gene match: 6. CDR3 size: 13 residues. Germline loops: CDR1 SQVTM, CDR2 ANQGSEA. The CDR3 reads CSVRTSGVETQYF. CDR3 DNA sequence: TGCAGCGTCCGGACTAGCGGTGTGGAGACCCAGTACTTC.

This clonotype was counted at least ten times. The rearrangement uses TRBV5-1 and TRBJ2-1; 14 nucleotides agree with TRBD2. With 0 bases clipped from V and 14 bases from J, the junction kept 4 bases outside the gene matches. Per the germline V gene, CDR1 is SGHRS and CDR2 is YFSETQ. There are 14 residues in the CDR3. The CDR3 sequence: CASSLGTSGRPEFF. The DNA of the CDR3 is TGCGCCAGCAGCTTGGGGACTAGCGGGAGGCCTGAGTTCTTC.

This clonotype was counted at least ten times. The chain joins TRBV11-2 to TRBJ1-3; unclear D gene. Germline values: CDR1 SGHAT, CDR2 FQNNGV. The CDR3 sequence is 15 residues long. V shed 3 bases and J shed 0 bases, with 9 bases lying between them. For the CDR3, the DNA is TGTGCCAGCAGCTTTCATGGGAGCTCTGGAAACACCATATATTTT. This sequence encodes CASSFHGSSGNTIYF.

This clonotype has a count of ten or more. V is TRBV7-2 and J is TRBJ1-5; D is unclear. Germline assignment: CDR1 SGHTA and CDR2 FQGNSA. This CDR3 is built from 15 residues. Trimming took 5 bases from V and 0 from J, leaving 11 bases between them. CDR3 loop: CASSRTVNSNQPQHF. DNA for the CDR3: TGTGCCAGCAGCCGGACGGTGAATAGCAATCAGCCCCAGCATTTT.

This clonotype has at least ten counts. V gene TRBV19 combines with J gene TRBJ2-1, with 7 bases fitting TRBD2. J lost 3 bases, V lost 2 bases, and 4 bases had no gene match. Germline lookup yields CDR1 LNHDA and CDR2 SQIVND (reference sequence). The CDR3 extends over 15 amino acids. This CDR3 reads CASSIPGGLYNEQFF. CDR3 nucleotide sequence: TGTGCCAGTAGTATACCGGGAGGTCTCTACAATGAGCAGTTCTTC.

In its sample, this clonotype was seen many times. The rearrangement uses TRBV7-2 and TRBJ2-7, with D maybe TRBD2 (5 bases). Germline CDR1 and CDR2: SGHTA and FQGNSA. This CDR3 is 14 amino acids long. The V end lost 5 bases, the J end lost 0 bases, and 11 bases lay between the germline ends. The CDR3 spells CASSAKLVSYEQYF. The CDR3 DNA sequence: TGTGCCAGCAGCGCTAAACTAGTCTCCTACGAGCAGTACTTC.

The sample holds many counts of this clonotype. The chain uses TRBV18 and TRBJ2-7; tentatively, D is TRBD1 (5 bases). V lost 1 base, J lost 0 bases, and 10 bases lay in between. The CDR3 consists of 15 residues. Germline V CDR1 and CDR2: KGHSH, LQKENI. The CDR3 nucleotides read TGTGCCAGCTCACCACGGGATGGGGCCTCCTACGAGCAGTACTTC. It translates to CASSPRDGASYEQYF.

This clonotype was detected many times. The chain couples TRBV20-1 to TRBJ2-1; 9 positions agree with TRBD2. The CDR3 runs 15 residues. Trimming cost V 0 bases and J 5 bases; bases outside gene matches: 5. Per germline, CDR1 DFQATT and CDR2 SNEGSKA (reference sequence). CDR3 bases: TGCAGTGCTAGAGATTACCTAGCGGGGAACAATGAGCAGTTCTTC. As protein: CSARDYLAGNNEQFF.

This rearrangement joins TRBV20-1 to TRBJ2-1; the D call may be TRBD1 or TRBD2 (5 bases each). The germline gives CDR1 DFQATT, CDR2 SNEGSKA (reference sequence). With 5 bases removed from V and 9 bases from J, the gap between germline ends came to 14 bases. This CDR3 has 12 amino acids. CDR3 sequence (DNA): TGCAGTGCTCCCCGGGGCCACACTGAGCAGTTCTTC. Its translation: CSAPRGHTEQFF.

This clonotype was seen at least ten times. The gene calls are TRBV10-3 and TRBJ2-1; TRBD2 matches 8 bases. The V and J ends lost 5 bases and 5 bases, in that order; junction bases with no gene match: 8. The CDR3 has 15 amino acids. The germline gives CDR1 ENHRY, CDR2 SYGVKD. The CDR3 loop reads CAISLGSGGNNEQFF. In DNA, the CDR3 is TGTGCCATCAGTCTTGGGAGCGGGGGAAACAATGAGCAGTTCTTC.

This clonotype was seen repeatedly, ten times or more. This chain links TRBV20-1 with TRBJ2-5; 7 bases fit TRBD1. CDR1 DFQATT and CDR2 SNEGSKA come from the germline V gene (reference sequence). V shed 6 bases and J 6 bases; nucleotides not matched to a gene: 13. This CDR3 is built from 14 residues. As DNA, the CDR3 is TGCAGTGCCGAGGGACAGTCGAGCGTCCAGACCCAGTACTTC. This translates into CSAEGQSSVQTQYF.

Many counts were recorded for this clonotype. Here the CDR3 reads CASRLERDNEQFF. CDR3 bases: TGCGCCAGCAGGTTGGAGCGGGACAATGAGCAGTTCTTC. The genes are TRBV10-2 and TRBJ2-1, with D perhaps TRBD2 (6 bases). The CDR3 covers 13 residues. Trimming took 6 bases from V and 5 from J, leaving 11 bases between them. Germline-derived CDR1 and CDR2 are WSHSY and SAAADI.

There are a few counts of this clonotype. The V call is TRBV5-4, the J call TRBJ1-1; D remains unclear. Germline loops: CDR1 SGHNT, CDR2 YYREEE (reference sequence). The CDR3 contains 15 residues. Trimming took off 4 bases at V and 0 bases at J, with 13 bases between the two ends. As DNA, the CDR3 is TGTGCCAGCAGCGTACCCCGCTCGATGAACACTGAAGCTTTCTTT. Translation: CASSVPRSMNTEAFF.

Ten or more counts support this clonotype. CDR3 sequence reads: CASSTVSAYEQYF. In nucleotides, the CDR3 is TGTGCCAGCAGCACTGTGTCTGCCTACGAGCAGTACTTC. V and J are TRBV7-8 and TRBJ2-7; D not certain. The CDR3 is made up of 13 amino acids. Per the germline V gene, CDR1 is SGHVS and CDR2 is FQNEAQ. The ends were cut back, 5 bases at V and 2 bases at J, with 10 bases in the middle.

This clonotype was detected ten times or more. This chain connects TRBV20-1 to TRBJ1-4; D is unresolved. The V end lost 5 bases, the J end lost 6 bases, and 19 bases lay between the germline ends. CDR1 is DFQATT, CDR2 SNEGSKA, per germline (reference sequence). The CDR3 length is 15 residues. This chain's CDR3 is CSAPEGGSLDEKLFF. The CDR3, as DNA: TGCAGTGCTCCAGAGGGCGGGTCCTTAGATGAAAAACTGTTTTTT.

This clonotype was seen at least ten times. The V gene is TRBV12-3 or TRBV12-4, the J gene TRBJ2-5, with 7 positions matching TRBD1. The V segment lost 5 bases and the J segment 4 bases; nucleotides outside the gene matches: 7. This CDR3 spans 14 amino acids. The CDR3 DNA reads as TGTGCCAGCAGTCCCGACAGGGTTGGAGAGACCCAGTACTTC. Amino acid sequence: CASSPDRVGETQYF.

This chain joins TRBV3-1 and TRBJ2-5, with TRBD2 identical over 7 bases. This CDR3 is 16 amino acids long. Germline assignment: CDR1 LGHDT and CDR2 YNNKEL (reference sequence). With 4 bases clipped from V and 5 bases from J, the junction kept 13 bases outside the gene matches. CDR3 DNA: TGTGCCAGCAGCCCCTCCGCCTGGGAGGGCCGGGAGACCCAGTACTTC. It is translated as CASSPSAWEGRETQYF.

This clonotype was recorded at least ten times. The chain combines TRBV12-3 or TRBV12-4 with TRBJ2-1, with D uncertain. Trimming took off 6 bases at V and 7 bases at J, with 13 bases between the two ends. The CDR3 runs to 13 residues. The CDR3 sequence: CASRPHRSNEQFF. The CDR3 region has the DNA TGTGCCAGCAGGCCCCATCGGTCTAATGAGCAGTTCTTC.

This clonotype showed up many times. J is TRBJ2-6 and V is TRBV12-3 or TRBV12-4; 7 positions match TRBD2. V was clipped by 0 bases and J by 2 bases; unmatched bases: 1. The CDR3 extends over 16 amino acids. The CDR3 DNA is TGTGCCAGCAGTTTAGCGGGAGGGACTGGGGCCAACGTCCTGACTTTC. It is translated as CASSLAGGTGANVLTF.

This clonotype was detected many times. This chain connects TRBV7-3 to TRBJ2-1, with D possibly being TRBD2 (6 bases). The germline CDR1 and CDR2 sequences are SGHTA and FQGTGA. The CDR3 has 12 residues. V was cut by 2 bases and J by 10 bases, with 9 bases left in between. DNA for the CDR3: TGTGCCAGCAGCTTAGGGGGACTGGAGCAGTTCTTC. Protein sequence: CASSLGGLEQFF.

The sample holds many counts of this clonotype. CDR3 sequence: CASSETLNRVNTEAFF. The CDR3 bases are TGCGCCAGCAGTGAGACCTTGAATAGGGTCAACACTGAAGCTTTCTTT. The chain uses TRBV10-1 and TRBJ1-1; D gene uncertain. The V end lost 2 bases, the J end lost 2 bases, and 15 bases lay between the germline ends. Germline CDR1 and CDR2: WNHNN and SYGVQD (reference sequence). The CDR3 length is 16 residues.